What follows are 27 T cell receptor beta chains derived from one specimen sequenced in a study of shared clonotypes between healthy human individuals. The assay was immunoSEQ multiplex PCR, and TCRdb's table has in-frame clones only and misses some. The sample gives approximately 2.5 million clones, more than 80% of which show up once; about 0.13% is in the top ten. The sequencing input was naive CD4+ T cells sorted from blood. Subset indicated: CD45RA+ positively selected. These receptors all come from a man aged 18 to 35 in good health.

CDR3: CASSPRDREDWDTGELFF. In DNA, the CDR3 is TGTGCCAGCAGCCCCCGGGACAGGGAGGATTGGGACACCGGGGAGCTGTTTTTT. This sequence joins TRBV7-9 and TRBJ2-2; 9 nucleotides match TRBD1. The V segment lost 5 bases and the J segment 3 bases; nucleotides outside the gene matches: 13. CDR1 is SEHNR, CDR2 FQNEAQ, per germline (reference sequence). The CDR3 is made up of 18 amino acids.

This clone was seen a single time. The genes are TRBV4-2 and TRBJ2-7; D gene unclear. Germline V gene lookup returns CDR1 LGHNA and CDR2 YNFKEQ. Trimming took 0 bases from V and 0 from J, leaving 9 bases between them. The CDR3 is made up of 15 amino acids. CDR3: CASSQEDQSSYEQYF. CDR3 bases: TGTGCCAGCAGCCAAGAGGATCAGAGCTCCTACGAGCAGTACTTC.

V usage is TRBV6-6 and J usage is TRBJ2-7; D possibly matches TRBD1 or TRBD2 (5 bases each). The CDR3 runs to 13 residues. In germline, CDR1 is MNHNY, CDR2 SVGAGI (reference sequence). V lost 4 bases and J 4 bases, leaving 11 bases between the germline ends. CDR3 residues: CASSLRDPYEQYF. CDR3 sequence (DNA): TGTGCCAGCAGTTTACGGGACCCTTACGAGCAGTACTTC.

Details on this clone: This sample also contains other DNA sequences that code for the same CDR3. The chain has TRBV30 and TRBJ2-3, with a possible D match to TRBD1 (6 bases). Trimming left V 2 bases short and J 1 base short, with 7 bases between. The V gene's germline CDR1 is GTSNPN and CDR2 SVGIG (reference sequence). The CDR3 sequence is 13 residues long. The DNA for the CDR3 is TGTGCCTGGAGTTCAGGGGGCACAGATACGCAGTATTTT. Its translation is CAWSSGGTDTQYF.

A note on this clone: The same CDR3 also results from other DNA sequences found in this sample. The chain employs TRBV30 and TRBJ1-5, with D perhaps TRBD1 (5 bases). The germline V gene has CDR1 GTSNPN and CDR2 SVGIG (reference sequence). The CDR3 totals 12 residues. V gave up 5 bases and J gave up 6 bases, with 11 bases separating them. The CDR3 nucleotides read TGTGCCTGGGGTCGGGGGGGTCAGCCCCAGCATTTT. As protein: CAWGRGGQPQHF.

The chain employs TRBV10-2 and TRBJ2-1; D is unresolved. CDR1 is WSHSY, CDR2 SAAADI, per germline. CDR3 length: 13 amino acids. Trimming removed 6 bases at V and 8 bases at J, with 14 bases between. Written as DNA, the CDR3 is TGCGCCAGCAGGGGCCGCCTGGGCTATGAGCAGTTCTTC. Translating gives CASRGRLGYEQFF.

This clone has a single count. The genes are TRBV30 and TRBJ2-2; the D call may be TRBD1 or TRBD2 (5 bases each). Trimming stripped 4 bases from V and 3 bases from J, with 12 bases between. Germline CDR1 is GTSNPN and CDR2 is SVGIG (reference sequence). This CDR3 is 14 amino acids long. CDR3 sequence reads: CAWIGDEYTGELFF. CDR3 nucleotides: TGTGCCTGGATTGGGGACGAGTACACCGGGGAGCTGTTTTTT.

The chain recombines TRBV7-3 with TRBJ2-1; no reliable D call. The CDR3 length is 14 residues. V lost 1 base, J lost 2 bases, and 6 bases lay in between. The germline CDR1 and CDR2 sequences are SGHTA and FQGTGA. Written as DNA, the CDR3 is TGTGCCAGCAGCTTAAACTCCGCCTACAATGAGCAGTTCTTC. Residues: CASSLNSAYNEQFF.

The chain employs TRBV6-5 and TRBJ2-3, with TRBD1 matching 7 bases. Germline V gene lookup returns CDR1 MNHEY and CDR2 SVGAGI. Trimming at V came to 6 bases and at J to 5 bases, leaving 5 bases not matched to a gene. This CDR3 has 13 amino acids. CDR3 nucleotides: TGTGCCAGCAGGAAGCAGGGGGTAGATACGCAGTATTTT. Its protein product is CASRKQGVDTQYF.

V usage is TRBV6-5 and J usage is TRBJ1-1; 8 bases are shared with TRBD1. With 4 bases clipped from V and 1 base from J, the junction kept 2 bases outside the gene matches. The CDR3 covers 14 residues. Per germline, CDR1 MNHEY and CDR2 SVGAGI. The CDR3 spells CASSFGQGNTEAFF. As DNA, the CDR3 is TGTGCCAGCAGTTTCGGACAGGGGAACACTGAAGCTTTCTTT.

The sample holds one count of this clone. The chain couples TRBV14 to TRBJ2-5; unclear D gene. The V and J ends lost 3 bases and 3 bases respectively, with 8 bases between them. The CDR3 extends over 13 amino acids. Germline V gives CDR1 SGHDN, CDR2 FVKESK. The CDR3 sequence is CASSHFSEETQYF. In DNA, the CDR3 is TGTGCCAGCAGCCATTTCAGTGAAGAGACCCAGTACTTC.

This chain connects TRBV5-6 to TRBJ2-2, with 11 bases matching TRBD1. Germline CDR1 is SGHDT and CDR2 is YYEEEE. The CDR3 spans 15 residues. V shed 4 bases, J shed 5 bases, and the junction held 4 bases outside the gene matches. CDR3 loop: CASSRGTGGTGELFF. In nucleotides, the CDR3 is TGTGCCAGCAGCCGTGGGACAGGGGGAACCGGGGAGCTGTTTTTT. Full variable domain (missing parts from reference TRBV5-6 and TRBJ2-2): DAGVTQSPTHLIKTRGQQVTLRCSPKSGHDTVSWYQQALGQGPQFIFQYYEEEERQRGNFPDRFSGHQFPNYSSELNVNALLLGDSALYLCASSRGTGGTGELFFGEGSRLTVL.

The gene calls are TRBV5-8 and TRBJ2-2; 8 bases are a match to TRBD2. The length of the CDR3 is 17 residues. V was pared by 3 bases and J by 0 bases, with 7 bases of the junction left unmatched. Germline loops: CDR1 SGHTS, CDR2 YDEGEE. In DNA form, the CDR3 reads TGTGCCAGCAGCTCGGGGGGGCAGGCGACGAACACCGGGGAGCTGTTTTTT. This gives the protein CASSSGGQATNTGELFF.

This rearrangement joins TRBV2 to TRBJ2-7, with a possible D match to TRBD1 (5 bases). CDR1 and CDR2 from the germline V gene are SNHLY and FYNNEI. V dropped 6 bases and J dropped 0 bases, with 9 bases sitting between them. The CDR3 runs 13 residues. CDR3 nucleotides: TGTGCCAGCAGCCCAGGGATCTCCTACGAGCAGTACTTC. This encodes CASSPGISYEQYF.

The chain recombines TRBV18 with TRBJ2-5; 8 positions match TRBD1. The germline CDR1 and CDR2 sequences are KGHSH and LQKENI. CDR3 length equals 16 residues. With V trimmed by 3 bases and J by 7 bases, 13 bases remained unmatched. The CDR3 nucleotides read TGTGCCAGCTCACCTCGGGGACAGGACCTTTTTGGGACCCAGTACTTC. As protein: CASSPRGQDLFGTQYF.

The chain employs TRBV7-2 and TRBJ1-1; no firm D call. V was cut by 3 bases and J by 0 bases, with 8 bases left in between. The CDR3 is 14 residues long. The germline V gene has CDR1 SGHTA and CDR2 FQGNSA. The CDR3 DNA is TGTGCCAGCAGCTTTAACGAGATGAACACTGAAGCTTTCTTT. It encodes CASSFNEMNTEAFF. The full variable domain, its missing parts supplied by reference TRBV7-2 and TRBJ1-1, is GAGVSQSPSNKVTEKGKDVELRCDPISGHTALYWYRQSLGQGLEFLIYFQGNSAPDKSGLPSDRFSAERTGGSVSTLTIQRTQQEDSAVYLCASSFNEMNTEAFFGQGTRLTVV.

The chain recombines TRBV5-1 with TRBJ2-3; possibly TRBD1 for D (5 bases). The V gene lost 4 bases and the J gene lost 4 bases, with 10 bases spanning the gap. The CDR3 spans 13 residues. Per germline, CDR1 SGHRS and CDR2 YFSETQ. The CDR3 coding sequence is TGCGCCAGCAGCGCTCAGGGCGCAGATACGCAGTATTTT. Its protein is CASSAQGADTQYF. Combining the CDR3 with reference TRBV5-1 and TRBJ2-3 gives the whole variable domain KAGVTQTPRYLIKTRGQQVTLSCSPISGHRSVSWYQQTPGQGLQFLFEYFSETQRNKGNFPGRFSGRQFSNSRSEMNVSTLELGDSALYLCASSAQGADTQYFGPGTRLTVL.

The rearrangement joins TRBV4-1 to TRBJ2-1; D is perhaps TRBD1 or TRBD2 (6 bases each). The CDR3 runs 16 residues. Germline CDR1 and CDR2: MGHRA and YSYEKL. Deletions cut 0 bases from V and 8 bases from J, with 17 bases between. CDR3: CASSQEQGLKPHEQFF. CDR3 sequence (DNA): TGCGCCAGCAGCCAAGAACAGGGACTTAAACCCCATGAGCAGTTCTTC.

V usage is TRBV2 and J usage is TRBJ1-5; D uncertain. V lost 3 bases, J lost 5 bases, and 14 bases lay in between. CDR3 length equals 15 residues. CDR1 is SNHLY, CDR2 FYNNEI, per germline. The CDR3 sequence: CASSDTSPYYQPQHF. The CDR3 DNA is TGTGCCAGCAGTGATACCAGCCCCTATTATCAGCCCCAGCATTTT.

The J gene is TRBJ1-6, the V gene TRBV7-9; D gene unclear. This CDR3 spans 15 amino acids. Germline V gives CDR1 SEHNR, CDR2 FQNEAQ (reference sequence). Between the trimmed V and J ends, which lost 1 base and 5 bases, there was a span of 9 bases. CDR3 DNA sequence: TGTGCCAGCAGCTTAGGGAGCGGGGATAATTCACCCCTCCACTTT. This translates into CASSLGSGDNSPLHF.

The J gene is TRBJ1-3, the V gene TRBV6-5; unclear D gene. The CDR3 runs to 16 residues. V was cut by 0 bases and J by 0 bases, with 9 bases left in between. Germline V lookup: CDR1 MNHEY, CDR2 SVGAGI. CDR3 coding DNA: TGTGCCAGCAGTTACTCGGCGGAGAGCTCTGGAAACACCATATATTTT. As protein: CASSYSAESSGNTIYF.

The J gene is TRBJ2-3, the V gene TRBV10-3; tentative D call: TRBD2 (5 bases). V was pared by 10 bases and J by 2 bases, with 13 bases between. CDR3 length: 13 residues. CDR1 ENHRY and CDR2 SYGVKD come from the germline V gene. CDR3 amino acids: CATVLGLTDTQYF. DNA of the CDR3: TGTGCCACCGTGCTTGGACTCACAGATACGCAGTATTTT.

The genes are TRBV7-9 and TRBJ1-2; 10 bases fit TRBD1. CDR1 SEHNR and CDR2 FQNEAQ come from the germline V gene (reference sequence). After removal of 5 bases from V and 6 bases from J, the junction contained 9 bases not matched to a gene. CDR3 length: 15 amino acids. The CDR3 region has the DNA TGTGCCAGCAGCCCCCCGGGACAGGGGCTTAATGGCTACACCTTC. Amino acid sequence: CASSPPGQGLNGYTF.

V is TRBV29-1 and J is TRBJ1-2, with D perhaps TRBD1 (5 bases). This CDR3 is 15 amino acids long. V lost 2 bases, J lost 4 bases, and 17 bases lay in between. The germline V gene encodes CDR1 SQVTM and CDR2 ANQGSEA. CDR3 loop: CSVESSRGLGYGYTF. The CDR3 nucleotides read TGCAGCGTTGAAAGCTCTAGGGGCTTGGGCTATGGCTACACCTTC.

CDR3 nucleotide sequence: TGTGCCAGCAGCTACAATGGTGCCCAGTACTTC. Residues: CASSYNGAQYF. The chain recombines TRBV5-4 with TRBJ2-5, with unresolved D. The CDR3 is 11 residues long. Trimming removed 3 bases at V and 9 bases at J, with 9 bases between. Germline CDR1 is SGHNT and CDR2 is YYREEE (reference sequence). The variable domain in full, with the rest retrieved from reference TRBV5-4 and TRBJ2-5, is ETGVTQSPTHLIKTRGQQVTLRCSSQSGHNTVSWYQQALGQGPQFIFQYYREEENGRGNFPPRFSGLQFPNYSSELNVNALELDDSALYLCASSYNGAQYFGPGTRLLVL.

J is TRBJ1-1 and V is TRBV6-5; tentatively, D is TRBD1 (5 bases). V dropped 6 bases and J dropped 3 bases, with 17 bases sitting between them. The germline V gene encodes CDR1 MNHEY and CDR2 SVGAGI. The CDR3 contains 15 residues. DNA of the CDR3: TGTGCCAGCAGGCCGCCCAGGGTTATGCACACTGAAGCTTTCTTT. It translates to CASRPPRVMHTEAFF.

As to this clone: The same CDR3 also results from other DNA sequences found in this sample. The rearrangement uses TRBV19 and TRBJ1-4; D is undetermined. This CDR3 is 15 amino acids long. Germline V gene lookup returns CDR1 LNHDA and CDR2 SQIVND (reference sequence). Trimming cost V 3 bases and J 0 bases, with 8 bases left between them. In DNA form, the CDR3 reads TGTGCCAGTAGTATCGACGGTGCAACTAATGAAAAACTGTTTTTT. It translates to CASSIDGATNEKLFF.